The present T cell receptor beta chain was sequenced within a study of beta chain features in type 1 diabetes. Germline V gene sequence: CDR1 LNHDA, CDR2 SQIVND (reference sequence). The J segment lost 7 bases and the V segment lost 5 bases, leaving 15 bases of the junction unmatched. The length of the CDR3 is 17 residues. Only a few counts were recorded for this clone. Its target is not known. The study, taken as a whole, reports: When Type 1 diabetes patients were examined, their TCRB CDR3s proved moderately but significantly shorter in all four CD4+ subsets. At VDJ recombination sites, type 1 diabetes patients had fewer insertions and more deleted nucleotides.

Cells sorted by CD45RO/CCR7/CD25/CD127/CD95/CD27 comprised CD4+ naive, central memory, regulatory and stem cell-like memory cells. The entirety of the isolated RNA underwent reverse transcription, so expressed TCRB transcripts were sequenced. Profiled with immunoSEQ multiplex PCR; TCRdb holds only in-frame clones, not every one. This sample has almost 250,000 clones; about 14% occur once, and the top ten carry about 0.03%. This sequence joins TRBV19 and TRBJ2-7; TRBD1 agrees at 12 bases. Sequencing input: naive CD4+ T cells from blood. This TCR was sampled from a woman in her 40s in good health. CDR3 sequence: CASSLIFRGQGASEQYF. CDR3 nucleotide sequence: TGTGCCAGTAGTTTAATTTTTAGGGGACAGGGGGCATCTGAGCAGTACTTC.